What follows describes a single TCR beta chain. This table comes from immunoSEQ multiplex PCR, and its TCRdb copy is limited to in-frame clones, with some not included. The data hold some 80,000 clones, with around nine tenths observed a single time. The data were taken from a study of OX40 agonist ivuxolimab in advanced cancers. Study-wide background: Patients in dose escalation had liver, melanoma, kidney or head and neck cancers. Partial response was recorded in three patients: one hepatocellular carcinoma and two cutaneous melanoma cases.

Autoimmune disease history or systemic immunosuppression disqualified patients. Per germline, CDR1 SGHTS and CDR2 YDEGEE. This CDR3 is 12 amino acids long. The junction had 1 base not matched to a gene; V was cut back by 4 bases and J by 7 bases. The specimen comprised CD4+ or CD8+ T cells sorted from blood, sampled in a trial of the OX40 agonist ivuxolimab. This receptor was identified in an adult with an advanced solid tumor such as melanoma, head and neck, liver or kidney cancer. This chain joins TRBV5-8 and TRBJ1-2; TRBD1 aligns across 10 bases. CDR3 nucleotides: TGTGCCAGCAGCCGGGACAGGGGTGGCTACACCTTC. Amino acids: CASSRDRGGYTF.